This T cell receptor beta chain came from a study of T cell repertoires in cytomegalovirus infection. About the study: From public TCR beta signatures came an indication of both CMV infection and matching HLA type.

There are 14 residues in the CDR3. Trimming cost V 6 bases and J 3 bases; bases outside gene matches: 5. Germline V lookup: CDR1 MNHNS, CDR2 SASEGT. This clonotype came up many times. Its antigen remains unidentified. TCRdb used MiXCR to reprocess the reads, holding one entry per CDR3 protein. The table shows under 300,000 distinct CDR3 sequences, with 22% occurring only once. This sequence originates from a human donor in good health (CMV status not recorded). Some clones in this sample may be carry-over from other donors' samples. J is TRBJ2-1 and V is TRBV6-1; 7 bases map to TRBD1. Here the sequenced sample was cultured PBMCs, taken from culture after CMV antigen stimulation. CDR3 bases: TGTGCCAGCAGGGGACAGCACAACTACAATGAGCAGTTCTTC. Translating gives CASRGQHNYNEQFF.